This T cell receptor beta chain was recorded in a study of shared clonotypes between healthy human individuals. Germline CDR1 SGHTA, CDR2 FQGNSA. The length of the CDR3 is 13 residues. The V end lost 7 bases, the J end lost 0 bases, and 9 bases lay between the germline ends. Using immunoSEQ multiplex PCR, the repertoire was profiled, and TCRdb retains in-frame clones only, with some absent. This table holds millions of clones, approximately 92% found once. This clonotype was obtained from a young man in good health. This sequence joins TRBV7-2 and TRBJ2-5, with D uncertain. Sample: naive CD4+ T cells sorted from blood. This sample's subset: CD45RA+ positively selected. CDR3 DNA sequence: TGTGCCAGCACCCCATATAACCAAGAGACCCAGTACTTC. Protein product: CASTPYNQETQYF.